A single sample gave rise to the 11 T cell receptor beta chains below, sequenced in a study of shared clonotypes between healthy human individuals. The assay was immunoSEQ multiplex PCR, and TCRdb's table has in-frame clones only and misses some. The sample lists 1.4 million to 1.5 million clones, roughly 96% occurring once. The sample comprised naive CD4+ T cells sorted from blood. Subset described: CD45RA+ positively selected. The receptors were gathered from a man aged 25 to 45 in good health.

The V and J genes are TRBV9 and TRBJ2-7; D might be TRBD2 (7 bases). Trimming removed 7 bases at V and 0 bases at J, with 14 bases between. From germline, CDR1 is SGDLS and CDR2 YYNGEE. The length of the CDR3 is 14 residues. The CDR3 spells CASGEGEGSYEQYF. The CDR3 coding sequence is TGTGCCAGCGGAGAGGGGGAGGGCTCCTACGAGCAGTACTTC.

This clone was observed a handful of times. The CDR3 loop is CASTGSPYEQYF. As DNA, the CDR3 is TGTGCCAGCACGGGTAGCCCCTACGAGCAGTACTTC. J is TRBJ2-7 and V is TRBV28; D gene uncertain. The CDR3 runs 12 residues. V gave up 7 bases and J gave up 2 bases, with 9 bases separating them. Germline V gene data show CDR1 as MDHEN and CDR2 as SYDVKM.

The chain uses TRBV7-2 and TRBJ2-5, with TRBD2 identical over 12 bases. Losses at the gene ends were 1 base for V and 5 bases for J; bases not matched to a gene: 2. There are 15 residues in the CDR3. Germline V gene sequence: CDR1 SGHTA, CDR2 FQGNSA. The CDR3 DNA is TGTGCCAGCAGCTTAGGACTAGCGGGAGCGGAGACCCAGTACTTC. Translated: CASSLGLAGAETQYF.

The chain combines TRBV7-2 with TRBJ2-6, with D perhaps matching TRBD1 (6 bases). CDR3 length equals 18 residues. CDR1 is SGHTA, CDR2 FQGNSA, per germline. Trimming removed 2 bases from V and 0 bases from J, with 14 bases in between. The CDR3 loop reads CASSLFPGVISGANVLTF. CDR3 nucleotide sequence: TGTGCCAGCAGCTTATTTCCAGGGGTTATCTCTGGGGCCAACGTCCTGACTTTC. Together with reference TRBV7-2 and TRBJ2-6, the CDR3 gives the full variable domain: GAGVSQSPSNKVTEKGKDVELRCDPISGHTALYWYRQSLGQGLEFLIYFQGNSAPDKSGLPSDRFSAERTGGSVSTLTIQRTQQEDSAVYLCASSLFPGVISGANVLTFGAGSRLTVL.

The chain uses TRBV30 and TRBJ1-5; the D gene is possibly TRBD1 (5 bases). The ends were cut back, 0 bases at V and 7 bases at J, with 13 bases in the middle. The CDR3 runs to 14 residues. Germline CDR1 and CDR2: GTSNPN and SVGIG (reference sequence). The DNA for the CDR3 is TGTGCCTGGAGTGTAAAGGGGTCCCGGCAGCCCCAGCATTTT. It encodes CAWSVKGSRQPQHF.

The V and J genes are TRBV10-2 and TRBJ2-3; 7 bases fit TRBD2. The CDR3 length is 14 residues. V was clipped by 2 bases and J by 4 bases; unmatched bases: 3. In germline, CDR1 is WSHSY, CDR2 SAAADI. The CDR3 loop reads CASSERLAPDTQYF. DNA for the CDR3: TGCGCCAGCAGTGAGAGACTAGCCCCAGATACGCAGTATTTT.

The chain couples TRBV5-6 to TRBJ2-1; D is undetermined. V lost 0 bases to trimming and J lost 16 bases, with 20 bases between them. The CDR3 is 14 amino acids. Germline loops: CDR1 SGHDT, CDR2 YYEEEE. CDR3 loop: CASSLGLTMKGGFF. In nucleotides, the CDR3 is TGTGCCAGCAGCTTGGGGCTTACAATGAAAGGCGGATTCTTC.

V gene TRBV6-5 combines with J gene TRBJ2-7; D gene uncertain. Trimming took 9 bases from V and 2 from J, leaving 8 bases between them. Germline-derived CDR1 and CDR2 are MNHEY and SVGAGI. CDR3 length: 11 residues. CDR3 sequence: CARPPTYEQYF. CDR3 sequence (DNA): TGTGCCAGACCCCCCACCTACGAGCAGTACTTC.

In this sample, this clone turned up once. The chain is built from TRBV20-1 and TRBJ2-3; no clear D. V lost 0 bases and J 7 bases, leaving 5 bases between the germline ends. Germline values: CDR1 DFQATT, CDR2 SNEGSKA (reference sequence). The CDR3 length is 11 residues. The CDR3 is CSARDGHTQYF. CDR3 sequence (DNA): TGCAGTGCTAGAGATGGGCATACGCAGTATTTT.

This CDR3 reads CACRRGDSSTDTQYF. The CDR3 DNA is TGTGCCTGTCGCAGGGGTGACTCCAGCACAGATACGCAGTATTTT. The rearrangement joins TRBV2 to TRBJ2-3; D is perhaps TRBD1 (6 bases). CDR1 and CDR2 (germline): SNHLY, FYNNEI. The CDR3 sequence is 15 residues long. V gave up 11 bases and J gave up 0 bases, with 18 bases separating them.

This rearrangement joins TRBV25-1 to TRBJ1-4; D is undetermined. The CDR3 length is 14 residues. V was clipped by 3 bases and J by 11 bases, with 16 bases between them. Germline V gene lookup returns CDR1 MGHDK and CDR2 SYGVNS. The CDR3 nucleotides read TGTGCCAGCAGTGATCCGGGAGTATCGAAGAAACTGTTTTTT. Residues: CASSDPGVSKKLFF.